One and the same sample provided the 22 T cell receptor beta chains below, sequenced in a study of T-cell reconstitution after alpha-beta-depleted transplantation in children. During its preparation, the TCRbeta library received unique molecular identifiers. TCRdb independently ran MiXCR on the PCR reads; one entry per CDR3 protein. This table holds some 490,000 distinct CDR3 sequences, approximately 12% found once. The material was PBMCs from the stem cell graft donor, obtained from the stem cell graft. The receptor set was obtained from a human donor who donated a stem cell graft to a child with combined immunodeficiency.

A few counts support this clonotype. The chain uses TRBV5-1 and TRBJ2-3; TRBD2 matches at 7 bases. V shed 1 base, J shed 6 bases, and the junction held 5 bases outside the gene matches. The CDR3 runs to 14 residues. Per germline, CDR1 SGHRS and CDR2 YFSETQ. The CDR3 DNA reads TGCGCCAGCAGCTTGTCCGCACTAGCGGATACGCAGTATTTT. As protein: CASSLSALADTQYF.

V usage is TRBV12-3 or TRBV12-4 and J usage is TRBJ2-7, with a possible D match to TRBD1 (6 bases). V was clipped by 8 bases and J by 0 bases, with 14 bases between them. The CDR3 is 14 residues long. The CDR3, as DNA: TGTGCCAGCGCCCCTCAGGGGACCTCCTACGAGCAGTACTTC. Protein sequence: CASAPQGTSYEQYF.

The table lists this clonotype with a few counts. This rearrangement joins TRBV7-2 to TRBJ1-2, with D possibly TRBD1 on 5 matching bases. This CDR3 comprises 14 residues. The germline CDR1 and CDR2 sequences are SGHTA and FQGNSA. Trimming cost V 1 base and J 8 bases, with 14 bases left between them. The CDR3 DNA sequence: TGTGCCAGCAGCTTAGGGCAGGGAAGAGGGGGCTACACCTTC. Amino acid sequence: CASSLGQGRGGYTF.

This clonotype was observed at least ten times. The rearrangement links TRBV4-3 to TRBJ2-1, with 9 bases matching TRBD2. The CDR3 sequence is 16 residues long. Germline CDR1 is LGHNA and CDR2 is YSLEER. V dropped 0 bases and J dropped 5; count of bases not matched to a gene: 5. The DNA of the CDR3 is TGCGCCAGCAGCCAAGAAGCTAGCGGGGCAAACAATGAGCAGTTCTTC. Translated: CASSQEASGANNEQFF.

This sequence joins TRBV10-2 and TRBJ2-3; a possible D gene is TRBD1 (6 bases). CDR3 length equals 16 residues. The germline gives CDR1 WSHSY, CDR2 SAAADI. V was pared by 5 bases and J by 1 base, with 16 bases between. CDR3 DNA sequence: TGCGCCAGCAGTCGGATCCAGGGGATGCGCACAGATACGCAGTATTTT. It specifies CASSRIQGMRTDTQYF.

There are a few counts of this clonotype. This chain joins TRBV5-1 and TRBJ1-1; D is ambiguous. The germline gives CDR1 SGHRS, CDR2 YFSETQ. The V gene lost 5 bases and the J gene lost 5 bases, with 7 bases spanning the gap. The CDR3 length is 11 residues. The DNA for the CDR3 is TGCGCCAGCAGGGGTGTGACTGAAGCTTTCTTT. Its translation: CASRGVTEAFF.

There are a few counts of this clonotype. This sequence joins TRBV7-8 and TRBJ1-2; 9 bases match TRBD1. Germline V gene data show CDR1 as SGHVS and CDR2 as FQNEAQ. With V trimmed by 5 bases and J by 2 bases, 3 bases remained unmatched. The CDR3 runs to 14 residues. CDR3 DNA sequence: TGTGCCAGCAGCCCTACAGGGGGCAACTATGGCTACACCTTC. Its protein product is CASSPTGGNYGYTF.

As regards this clonotype: A much bigger clone sits one base away, suggesting this may be a read error. The rearrangement uses TRBV12-3 or TRBV12-4 and TRBJ1-4; 9 bases fit TRBD1. The CDR3 runs to 15 residues. The CDR3 sequence: CTSSLAMGQGEKLFF. CDR3 bases: TGTACCAGCAGTTTAGCGATGGGACAGGGAGAAAAACTGTTTTTT.

There are many counts of this clonotype. The V gene is TRBV5-1, the J gene TRBJ2-2, with D uncertain. V gave up 5 bases and J gave up 5 bases, with 10 bases separating them. The CDR3 consists of 13 residues. Germline V CDR1 and CDR2: SGHRS, YFSETQ. The CDR3 sequence: CASRAWVTGELFF. The CDR3 DNA sequence: TGCGCCAGCAGGGCGTGGGTAACCGGGGAGCTGTTTTTT. Combining the CDR3 with reference TRBV5-1 and TRBJ2-2 gives the whole variable domain KAGVTQTPRYLIKTRGQQVTLSCSPISGHRSVSWYQQTPGQGLQFLFEYFSETQRNKGNFPGRFSGRQFSNSRSEMNVSTLELGDSALYLCASRAWVTGELFFGEGSRLTVL.

This clonotype occurred a few times. This chain links TRBV12-3 or TRBV12-4 with TRBJ2-1; 7 bases line up with TRBD1. The CDR3 spans 17 residues. V trimming: 6 bases; J trimming: 5 bases; junction bases outside the gene matches: 16. The CDR3 here is CASSHNSWGQGDNEQFF. The DNA of the CDR3 is TGTGCCAGCAGCCATAACTCTTGGGGGCAGGGGGACAATGAGCAGTTCTTC.

This chain uses TRBV21-1 with TRBJ2-7. TRBV21-1 is a pseudogene segment. The CDR3 extends over 15 amino acids. The chain's CDR3 is CASSNGVHDSYEQYF. Written as DNA, the CDR3 is TGTGCCAGCAGCAATGGCGTTCACGACTCCTACGAGCAGTACTTC.

This clonotype was detected ten times or more. CDR3 DNA sequence: TGTGCCATCAGTGAGCACTTGGACAATGAGCAGTTCTTC. Amino acid sequence: CAISEHLDNEQFF. The rearrangement uses TRBV10-3 and TRBJ2-1; no reliable D call. The CDR3 length is 13 residues. Trimming took 2 bases from V and 5 from J, leaving 7 bases between them. The V gene's germline CDR1 is ENHRY and CDR2 SYGVKD.

Details on this clonotype: An end of the junction differs from the germline gene, which may be a read error. The chain is built from TRBV12-3 or TRBV12-4 and TRBJ2-7; TRBD2 aligns across 8 bases. CDR3 length: 12 residues. This CDR3 is CASSLVAGTVAF. The CDR3, as DNA: TGTGCCAGCAGTCTCGTAGCGGGGACGGTTGCTTTC.

The chain employs TRBV15 and TRBJ1-1; D is unresolved. From germline, CDR1 is LNHNV and CDR2 YYDKDF (reference sequence). Deletions cut 4 bases from V and 3 bases from J, with 18 bases between. The CDR3 is 16 residues long. The CDR3 is CATSTPWTGNYTEAFF. For the CDR3, the DNA is TGTGCCACCAGCACACCTTGGACGGGGAATTACACTGAAGCTTTCTTT.

There are a few counts of this clonotype. The chain combines TRBV5-1 with TRBJ2-3; 8 bases match TRBD1. From germline, CDR1 is SGHRS and CDR2 YFSETQ. J gave up 5 bases and V 4 bases, and 6 bases lay outside the gene matches. There are 14 residues in the CDR3. In nucleotides, the CDR3 is TGCGCCAGCAGCACCGGGACAGGATTAGATACGCAGTATTTT. It encodes CASSTGTGLDTQYF.

The table lists this clonotype with many counts. This chain connects TRBV24-1 to TRBJ2-7; 8 bases map to TRBD1. The CDR3 has 11 residues. The J segment lost 4 bases and the V segment lost 9 bases, leaving 1 base of the junction unmatched. CDR1 KGHDR and CDR2 SFDVKD come from the germline V gene. DNA for the CDR3: TGTGCCACCGGACAGGGTTACGAGCAGTACTTC. This codes for CATGQGYEQYF.

V gene TRBV10-3 combines with J gene TRBJ1-1; 8 nucleotides agree with TRBD1. V shed 7 bases, J shed 5 bases, and the junction held 6 bases outside the gene matches. The germline V gene encodes CDR1 ENHRY and CDR2 SYGVKD. The CDR3 has 13 amino acids. The CDR3 DNA is TGTGCCATCACTCAGGGGGCCGGGACTGAAGCTTTCTTT. Encoded protein: CAITQGAGTEAFF.

V is TRBV14 and J is TRBJ1-2, with D perhaps TRBD1 (5 bases). The CDR3 has 13 residues. Between the trimmed V and J ends, which lost 7 bases and 7 bases, there was a span of 16 bases. Per the germline V gene, CDR1 is SGHDN and CDR2 is FVKESK. The CDR3 bases are TGTGCCAGCAAGTTCGGAGAGGGGCTTGGCTACACCTTC. Translated, it gives CASKFGEGLGYTF.

The sample holds many counts of this clonotype. The V gene is TRBV7-6, the J gene TRBJ1-2; D gene ambiguous. V lost 5 bases, J lost 5 bases, and 12 bases lay in between. CDR3 length equals 13 residues. The germline gives CDR1 SGHVS, CDR2 FNYEAQ. The CDR3 loop reads CASSNRGDYGYTF. DNA of the CDR3: TGTGCCAGCAGCAACCGAGGAGATTATGGCTACACCTTC.

Comments on this clonotype: One junction end disagrees with the germline gene, perhaps due to a read error. The chain joins TRBV25-1 to TRBJ2-5; the D gene is possibly TRBD2 (5 bases). The CDR3 runs 13 residues. Germline CDR1 and CDR2: MGHDK and SYGVNS. In DNA, the CDR3 is TGTGCCAGCAGTGAAAGGCGGGTAGAGGCCCAGTACTTC. Residues: CASSERRVEAQYF. The whole variable domain, remainder taken from reference TRBV25-1 and TRBJ2-5, is EADIYQTPRYLVIGTGKKITLECSQTMGHDKMYWYQQDPGMELHLIHYSYGVNSTEKGDLSSESTVSRIRTEHFPLTLESARPSHTSQYLCASSERRVEAQYFGPGTRLLVL.

This clonotype was observed a few times. The chain links TRBV7-9 to TRBJ2-7; 8 bases are a match to TRBD1. The CDR3 spans 15 residues. Trimming took 5 bases from V and 2 from J; bases not matched to a gene: 8. Germline-derived CDR1 and CDR2 are SEHNR and FQNEAQ (reference sequence). The CDR3 protein is CASSQGRQGTYEQYF. The CDR3 nucleotides are TGTGCCAGCAGCCAGGGTCGACAGGGGACCTACGAGCAGTACTTC.

There are a few counts of this clonotype. This chain links TRBV24-1 with TRBJ1-1; TRBD1 is a possible D gene (6 bases). CDR3 length: 14 amino acids. Germline-derived CDR1 and CDR2 are KGHDR and SFDVKD. The V gene lost 4 bases and the J gene lost 8 bases, with 16 bases spanning the gap. CDR3 protein: CATSDHQTGIEAFF. The CDR3 region has the DNA TGTGCCACCAGTGACCACCAGACAGGTATCGAAGCTTTCTTT.